These 18 T cell receptor beta chains originate from one sample sequenced in a study of blood T cells in healthy people across ages. Together with a sample-barcoded 5' primer, a J-beta primer mix was included in a second PCR lasting about 6 to 11 cycles. A single record per CDR3 protein comes from TCRdb applying MiXCR to the 5' RACE reads. The data contain about 730,000 distinct CDR3 sequences, roughly 47% of them singletons. Sequenced: blood. Receptors originate from a woman aged 55 to 70 in good health.

The CDR3 loop reads CASSAQTNTGELFF. The CDR3 coding sequence is TGTGCCAGCAGTGCCCAGACGAACACCGGGGAGCTGTTTTTT. The genes are TRBV25-1 and TRBJ2-2; unclear D gene. This CDR3 region has 14 residues. The V gene's germline CDR1 is MGHDK and CDR2 SYGVNS. V lost 4 bases and J lost 0, with 6 bases in between.

The V call is TRBV27, the J call TRBJ2-5; TRBD1 agrees at 7 bases. CDR3 length equals 15 residues. Trimming at V came to 5 bases and at J to 4 bases, leaving 10 bases not matched to a gene. Per the germline V gene, CDR1 is MNHEY and CDR2 is SMNVEV (reference sequence). The CDR3 spells CASSDRVGRGETQYF. The CDR3 nucleotides are TGTGCCAGCAGTGACAGGGTGGGCCGTGGAGAGACCCAGTACTTC.

This clonotype was observed a handful of times. This chain connects TRBV29-1 to TRBJ1-1, with D uncertain. The V and J ends lost 4 bases and 7 bases respectively, with 10 bases between them. This CDR3 has 11 residues. The germline V gene has CDR1 SQVTM and CDR2 ANQGSEA. The DNA of the CDR3 is TGCAGCGTTGCGGAAACCTTTGAAGCTTTCTTT. Protein: CSVAETFEAFF.

The chain joins TRBV3-1 to TRBJ2-7; D remains ambiguous. Trimming cost V 2 bases and J 7 bases, with 15 bases left between them. This CDR3 contains 14 residues. Germline CDR1 reads LGHDT; CDR2 reads YNNKEL (reference sequence). The CDR3 here is CASSQLSSNSEQYF. The CDR3 bases are TGTGCCAGCAGCCAATTGTCTAGTAATAGTGAGCAGTACTTC.

The genes are TRBV30 and TRBJ2-1; tentative D call: TRBD1 (7 bases). Germline CDR1 and CDR2: GTSNPN and SVGIG (reference sequence). This CDR3 is built from 14 residues. The V end was cut by 5 bases, the J end by 5 bases, with 16 bases between. In DNA form, the CDR3 reads TGTGCCTGGGGAGGGGGCTGGTGGGACAATGAGCAGTTCTTC. It specifies CAWGGGWWDNEQFF.

This chain joins TRBV6-5 and TRBJ1-2; no clear D gene. The V end was cut by 10 bases, the J end by 8 bases, with 11 bases between. Germline V lookup: CDR1 MNHEY, CDR2 SVGAGI. This CDR3 spans 10 amino acids. This CDR3 is CATRRTGYTF. CDR3 bases: TGTGCCACAAGGAGGACCGGCTACACCTTC.

The chain is built from TRBV27 and TRBJ2-1; a possible D gene is TRBD2 (5 bases). Trimming removed 10 bases from V and 5 bases from J, with 15 bases in between. Germline CDR1 reads MNHEY; CDR2 reads SMNVEV (reference sequence). The CDR3 covers 13 residues. CDR3 coding DNA: TGTGCCACACTAGATTTTCAGCACAATGAGCAGTTCTTC. Protein sequence: CATLDFQHNEQFF.

The V and J genes are TRBV5-1 and TRBJ2-5, with 9 bases lining up with TRBD2. Germline V gene lookup returns CDR1 SGHRS and CDR2 YFSETQ. The V gene end was trimmed by 0 bases and the J gene end by 1 base; junction bases not matched to a gene: 7. The CDR3 consists of 17 residues. The CDR3 is CASSLAMLAGTQETQYF. For the CDR3, the DNA is TGCGCCAGCAGCTTGGCCATGCTAGCGGGGACCCAAGAGACCCAGTACTTC.

J is TRBJ2-6 and V is TRBV5-6; D may be TRBD2 (6 bases). Germline CDR1 SGHDT, CDR2 YYEEEE. This CDR3 contains 16 residues. Between the trimmed V and J ends, which lost 6 bases and 0 bases, there was a span of 13 bases. For the CDR3, the DNA is TGTGCCAGCAACTCGGGACTCAGCTCTGGGGCCAACGTCCTGACTTTC. Translation: CASNSGLSSGANVLTF.

In this sample, this clonotype turned up a few times. This sequence joins TRBV5-1 and TRBJ2-7, with TRBD2 matching over 7 bases. The CDR3 contains 13 residues. Germline CDR1 SGHRS, CDR2 YFSETQ. Losses at the gene ends were 5 bases for V and 9 bases for J; bases not matched to a gene: 11. Here the CDR3 reads CASRPSGLAGQYF. The CDR3 DNA reads as TGCGCCAGCAGGCCTAGCGGTCTGGCTGGGCAGTACTTC. Full variable domain (remainder filled in from reference TRBV5-1 and TRBJ2-7): KAGVTQTPRYLIKTRGQQVTLSCSPISGHRSVSWYQQTPGQGLQFLFEYFSETQRNKGNFPGRFSGRQFSNSRSEMNVSTLELGDSALYLCASRPSGLAGQYFGPGTRLTVT.

The chain joins TRBV9 to TRBJ2-1; TRBD2 matches at 7 bases. The trim removed 0 bases at V and 8 bases at J, leaving 11 bases unmatched. Germline assignment: CDR1 SGDLS and CDR2 YYNGEE. The CDR3 has 16 amino acids. The CDR3, as DNA: TGTGCCAGCAGCGTAGCTCCGGCCGGGGGGAGGCATGAGCAGTTCTTC. It yields the protein CASSVAPAGGRHEQFF.

This chain joins TRBV7-2 and TRBJ2-4; D perhaps matches TRBD2 (5 bases). The DNA end is more similar to TRBJ2-7, so the J call may be wrong. Looked up from germline, CDR1 is SGHTA and CDR2 is FQGNSA. The CDR3 totals 15 residues. This CDR3 is CASSLVAGDLYEQYF. The CDR3 DNA reads TGTGCCAGCAGCTTAGTTGCCGGGGATCTCTACGAGCAGTACTTC.

The chain links TRBV6-1 to TRBJ1-6; TRBD1 matches at 9 bases. Germline V gene lookup returns CDR1 MNHNS and CDR2 SASEGT. Losses at the gene ends were 4 bases for V and 5 bases for J; bases not matched to a gene: 6. The CDR3 sequence is 16 residues long. For the CDR3, the DNA is TGTGCCAGCAGTGCATCGACAGGGGGAGATAATTCACCCCTCCACTTT. It codes for CASSASTGGDNSPLHF.

A few counts support this clonotype. The chain combines TRBV20-1 with TRBJ2-1; 10 bases align to TRBD2. The CDR3 loop spans 12 amino acids. V dropped 4 bases and J dropped 9; count of bases not matched to a gene: 3. Germline assignment: CDR1 DFQATT and CDR2 SNEGSKA (reference sequence). The CDR3 DNA sequence: TGCAGTGCTAAAGCGGGAGGGTCTGAGCAGTTCTTC. Protein product: CSAKAGGSEQFF.

The rearrangement links TRBV15 to TRBJ1-2; possibly TRBD1 for D (6 bases). The CDR3 is made up of 14 amino acids. From germline, CDR1 is LNHNV and CDR2 YYDKDF (reference sequence). Trimming stripped 1 base from V and 5 bases from J, with 11 bases between. The CDR3 sequence is CATSRGGQSYGYTF. The DNA of the CDR3 is TGTGCCACCAGCAGAGGTGGACAGAGTTATGGCTACACCTTC.

This clonotype was picked up a small number of times. The V and J genes are TRBV6-1 and TRBJ2-5, with TRBD2 identical over 11 bases. Germline trimming cut 5 bases from V and 5 bases from J; bases unmatched to any gene: 10. The CDR3 extends over 16 amino acids. Germline V CDR1 and CDR2: MNHNS, SASEGT. CDR3: CASSRLAGGPGETQYF. In nucleotides, the CDR3 is TGTGCCAGCAGTCGATTAGCGGGAGGGCCGGGCGAGACCCAGTACTTC.

A word on this clonotype: Since a much larger clone is just one base distant, this may be a read error. The chain joins TRBV7-2 to TRBJ2-3, with D tentatively TRBD1 (6 bases). Trimming cost V 0 bases and J 8 bases, with 12 bases left between them. The CDR3 is 14 residues long. CDR1 and CDR2 from the germline V gene are SGHTA and FQGNSA. CDR3: CASSLAAGVPTQYF. CDR3 sequence (DNA): TGTGCCAGCAGCTTAGCGGCAGGGGTCCCTACGCAGTATTTT.

CDR3: CASSLRRDSCEQYF. CDR3 coding DNA: TGTGCCAGCAGTTTACGCCGAGATAGCTGCGAGCAGTACTTC. The chain couples TRBV27 to TRBJ2-7; no reliable D call. This CDR3 has 14 residues. Trimming left V 2 bases short and J 6 bases short, with 14 bases between. Looked up from germline, CDR1 is MNHEY and CDR2 is SMNVEV (reference sequence).